The entry below describes one T cell receptor beta chain. In this sample, this clone turned up a few times. The clone's antigen remains unknown. Base-call qualities are not available, and no considerably larger clone is one nucleotide away. In total, more than 500 healthy bone marrow donors made up the cohort. All cohort members were sampled while nominally healthy, although unrecorded immune exposures were likely present. The donor was CMV seronegative and was included in the group of a few hundred seronegative cohort members. A peripheral blood sample was collected from each donor, and TCR beta sequencing was performed on peripheral blood mononuclear cells. Genomic DNA was extracted from the blood cell samples with the Qiagen DNeasy Blood Extraction Kit. Preparation of the library involved the immunoSEQ multiplex PCR assay. For the multiplex PCR, a mixture combining 60 forward primers for TCR Vbeta segments and 13 reverse primers for TCR Jbeta segments was used. The CDR3 region of rearranged TCR beta genes was amplified from genomic DNA by a multiplex PCR assay. Amplified TCR beta libraries were sequenced as 87-base-pair reads on the Illumina HiSeq System. The source study handled its data this way. A later analysis tallied around 82 million unique TCR beta chains across the 666 repertoires, and about 10 million of those chains were shared by two or more donors. To remove PCR and sequencing errors, raw reads were error-corrected and collapsed into unique sequences using a nearest-neighbor algorithm that merged closely related sequences. To assign V, D and J gene segments, CDR3 sequences were aligned to IMGT reference sequences. Each retained sequence needed at least a six-nucleotide match to both a V gene segment and a J gene segment. A rearrangement was called productive if the CDR3 had no stop codons and remained in frame with V and J, and every other rearrangement was called non-productive. CDR3 was defined by IMGT convention, running from the second conserved V-encoded cysteine to the conserved J-encoded phenylalanine. In an earlier analysis of 550 to 650 of the donors, sequences lacking an unambiguous match to a single V gene segment were excluded. An earlier analysis of a few hundred of the donors called V segments functional above 56.7% productive rearrangements and segregating when the between-donor standard deviation exceeded 5%. A statistical classification framework was built to diagnose cytomegalovirus status from the catalog of TCR beta chain sequences. A later analysis assigned V and J genes by comparing TCR nucleotide sequences with IMGT/GENE-DB human TR gene sequences. Using the TCRdist pipeline, a later analysis assigned CDR3 sequences along with most-parsimonious VDJ recombination scenarios. In a later analysis, each TCR beta chain was defined by its CDR3 amino acid sequence together with its V-gene family, and reads without a unique V-gene family were excluded. A later analysis removed several hundred highly shared, low-generation-probability nucleotide sequences to deal with suspected cross-contamination and a sequencing artifact. In a later analysis, a clonal expansion index for each public chain was calculated from normalized within-repertoire ranks of inferred template counts. Generation probabilities in a later analysis came from a VDJ recombination model fitted to out-of-frame rearrangements, and those results were checked against IGoR. A later analysis scored TCR-TCR, TCR-HLA and TCR-CMV co-occurrence with hypergeometric tests, applying a repertoire-size bias correction to TCR pairs. To estimate false discovery rates, a later analysis permuted the HLA or CMV assignments 20 times. A later analysis grouped co-occurring TCRs with DBSCAN, adding TCRdist sequence similarity when clustering within HLA-allele-positive subsets. Repertoires with fewer than 30,000 or more than 120,000 public chains, plus five repertoires with anomalous nucleotide sharing, were excluded from co-occurrence clustering. This immuneACCESS table, as held by TCRdb, lists in-frame sequences with V and J called but not all clones. Of the missing ones, under half trace to an unresolved V gene in checked studies; the others have no known cause. V and J calls plus clone size are reproduced from that table; the DNA served to infer D and trimming. The sample profile shows under 150,000 clones; 82% of them were found once. The top ten clonotypes cover 2% to 3% of the sample.

The data belong to a study of cytomegalovirus exposure and HLA in healthy donors (dated by TCRdb to 2015 to 2018). Background on the whole study: In an earlier analysis of 550 to 750 of the donors, 250 to 300 Gb of sequence data and just under 120 million unique TCR beta sequences from 150 million to 200 million T cells were reported. Roughly 300 gigabases of sequencing data and tens of millions of unique TCR sequences were included in an early release covering about 600 HLA-typed donors. Of the approximately 400 genotyped donors, approximately 82% fell in the genetic ancestry cluster associated with self-reported Caucasian donors. The study was designed to test whether signatures of past pathogen exposure could be identified by cataloging public T cell receptors. The study used immunosequencing to profile the T cell repertoires of about 670 subjects and linked those repertoires to cytomegalovirus serostatus. Besides the first cohort of hundreds of subjects, a separate validation cohort made up of roughly 130 different subjects was used. High-throughput TCR immunosequencing, statistical association of individual TCRs with disease status, and machine learning were combined to predict cytomegalovirus infection status. A later analysis re-examined previously published TCR beta repertoires from 500 to 700 donors and added high-resolution HLA genotyping to investigate patterns of TCR occurrence. Rather than using new phenotypic data, the later analysis identified candidate immune exposures from TCR beta sequences and from how often those sequences occurred across donors. An earlier analysis of 587 of the donors used high-throughput TCR beta sequencing to judge whether each TCR beta V gene segment behaved as functional or pseudogenic. Donor age, sex, ethnicity and CMV serostatus were compiled together with the repertoire data. In a later genetic analysis, genome-wide SNP genotypes for about three fifths of the 666 donors were used, and that subset was treated as a discovery cohort. All discovery cohort repertoires had been generated using a single sequencing platform. Class I and class II HLA loci were covered by the typing at four-digit resolution. Typing coverage differed by locus: A, B, C, DRB1 and DQB1 were typed in roughly 629-630 donors, DQA1 in approximately 520, DPA1 in around 580, and DPB1 in 450 to 490. Five DR-DQ haplotypes were treated as single units for association and clustering because of strong linkage in the cohort. Across some 400 genotyped donors of the cohort, an average of about 200,000 unique TCR beta nucleotide sequences per donor were sequenced, and approximately 17% of those sequences were non-productive.

Reading from cysteine to phenylalanine, the CDR3 counts 14 amino acids. Solely the CDR3 DNA is kept, with 42 bases framed from the first base. Trimming removed 2 bases from V and 10 bases from J, leaving 16 bases between the germline ends. Sequences SGHDT (CDR1) and YYEEEE (CDR2) are obtained from the germline V gene. The investigation overall reported the following: Broadly in line with IMGT annotations, most TCR beta V segments showed up in productive rearrangements about 87% or about 30% of the time in an earlier analysis of some 590 of the donors. A total of around 150 TCR beta chains were listed by the study as associated with cytomegalovirus. The classifier was reported to diagnose cytomegalovirus status with high specificity and sensitivity in both the original and validation cohorts. At a false discovery rate of 0.05, a later analysis linked roughly 17,000 TCR beta sequences to specific HLA alleles. While some public TCRs were present in many individuals, most TCR sequences turned up only very rarely across donors. Some IMGT-functional V segments, including TRBV6-2 and TRBV6-3, could not be told apart with the 87-base-pair reads, so those segments were excluded. According to a later analysis, most CMV-associated TCR beta chains appeared to be HLA-restricted, and the HLA associations seemed to be driven largely by CMV exposure. A further reported finding was that TCR beta sequences accurately predicted the HLA-A and HLA-B alleles for most subjects in the first cohort. Sequencing depth was assumed to be roughly uniform across donors in the presence/absence analyses, though that assumption may not hold. The sequencing pipeline was judged likely to have produced a cluster of highly shared sequence variants as a technical artifact. Roughly 15 rarely observed V segments, including chromosome 9 orphons, were excluded from the earlier analysis of some 590 of the donors because counts were too low. A later genetic analysis associated a missense DCLRE1C variant with V-gene and J-gene trimming of TCR beta chains, and an independent cohort replicated the association. Because HLA typing was unavailable for some donors at each locus, only the typed subset was used in association tests. When HLA alleles, especially DR and DQ, strongly co-occurred, attributing TCR associations to individual alleles was difficult. Linkage disequilibrium might explain the correlated functional status among segregating V segments, but an unknown experimental factor could not be excluded. According to a later analysis, parvovirus B19, influenza, CMV and Epstein-Barr virus appeared linked to several top co-occurrence clusters. According to a later genetic analysis, donors in an Asian-associated ancestry cluster had fewer N-insertions in productive TCRs than the approximately 630-donor mean. In this cohort, only TCR beta chains were sequenced, and detectable features were limited by the absence of alpha or paired-chain data. The only immune exposure information available for the cohort was CMV serostatus. In vitro tests confirmed that a few of the cytomegalovirus-associated TCR beta chains recognize cytomegalovirus antigens. A later analysis found that TCR association rates varied across HLA loci, with DRB1 alleles showing the most associated TCRs and HLA-C alleles the fewest. The authors suggested that the approach could potentially be generalized to other disease states and immunological phenotypes. A later analysis found that HLA-associated TCR beta chains were more clonally expanded and had lower generation probabilities than equally common non-associated chains.

The clonotype originates from a male donor in good health and CMV-seronegative. In this chain, TRBV5-6 is recombined with TRBJ2-1; 5 matching bases give a weak D call of TRBD1. Sequencing used PBMCs. The CDR3 protein sequence reads: CASSFLGQKEEQFF. The DNA sequence is given as TGTGCCAGCAGCTTTTTAGGACAAAAGGAGGAGCAGTTCTTC.